A single count supports the clone carrying this T cell receptor (beta chain). What it binds is unknown. This specimen comes from a study of graft-versus-host responses after intestinal transplantation. Study overall: Isolated intestinal, liver-intestinal, or multivisceral transplants had been given to the recipients. Anti-thymocyte globulin induction, then tacrolimus and steroids for about 3 years, went to all recipients. General study findings and limits: Clonal ratios of graft-versus-host to host-versus-graft in allografts were high for patients exhibiting graft-donor T cell macrochimerism. Recipient marrow showed GvH clones, some seen first in ileum or blood.

Some clones are missing from TCRdb's copy, which holds only in-frame ones; the method was immunoSEQ multiplex PCR. The sample consists of tens of thousands of clones, 90% to 95% of them appearing once. CDR3 size: 11 residues. Germline-derived CDR1 and CDR2 are DFQATT and SNEGSKA (reference sequence). The V gene end was trimmed by 4 bases and the J gene end by 7 bases; junction bases not matched to a gene: 1. The clonotype was recovered from a human donor who received an intestinal transplant. The source was unstimulated CD4+ T cells sorted from spleen or lymph node cells, collected before intestinal transplant. The V gene is TRBV20-1, the J gene TRBJ1-2, with TRBD1 matching over 9 bases. The CDR3 loop reads CSAKQGAGYTF. CDR3 bases: TGCAGTGCTAAACAGGGGGCTGGCTACACCTTC.